Listed below are T cell receptor beta chains from one sample, sequenced in a study of OX40 agonist ivuxolimab in advanced cancers. The data were produced by immunoSEQ multiplex PCR, yet TCRdb's version contains in-frame clones alone and is incomplete. The repertoire holds more than 15,000 clones, with over 75% as singletons. The sequencing here drew on CD4+ or CD8+ T cells sorted from blood, taken in a trial of the OX40 agonist ivuxolimab. These receptor sequences come from an adult with an advanced solid tumor such as melanoma, head and neck, liver or kidney cancer. Each CDR3 is given with its conserved first and last residue. D genes are given only for firm matches. Clone sizes are given selectively: once, few, many, or a class where the clone is expanded.

CDR3aa: CSVAFTGLYTEAFF; CDR3nt: TGCAGCGTCGCCTTTACAGGGTTATACACTGAAGCTTTCTTT; d_gene: NA; j_gene: TRBJ1-1; abundance: NA; v_gene: TRBV29-1
CDR3aa: CASSVAGARTDTQYF; CDR3nt: TGTGCCAGCAGCGTGGCGGGAGCGCGCACAGATACGCAGTATTTT; d_gene: TRBD2; j_gene: TRBJ2-3; abundance: few; v_gene: TRBV9
CDR3aa: CASSTGTFSNQPQHF; CDR3nt: TGTGCCAGCAGTACCGGGACGTTTAGCAATCAGCCCCAGCATTTT; d_gene: NA; j_gene: TRBJ1-5; abundance: few; v_gene: TRBV28
CDR3aa: CASSLAWRQPILSVKQFF; CDR3nt: TGTGCCAGCAGCTTAGCTTGGCGACAGCCTATACTTAGCGTTAAGCAGTTCTTC; d_gene: NA; j_gene: TRBJ2-1; abundance: NA; v_gene: TRBV7-2
CDR3aa: CASSIWGTEAFF; CDR3nt: TGTGCCAGTAGTATCTGGGGGACTGAAGCTTTCTTT; d_gene: NA; j_gene: TRBJ1-1; abundance: NA; v_gene: TRBV19
CDR3aa: CASSLWGGTPNTQYF; CDR3nt: TGTGCCAGCAGTTTATGGGGCGGGACCCCGAATACGCAGTATTTT; d_gene: NA; j_gene: TRBJ2-3; abundance: NA; v_gene: TRBV28
CDR3aa: CSVDRGDRVGEETQYF; CDR3nt: TGCAGCGTTGACCGGGGGGACAGGGTAGGGGAAGAGACCCAGTACTTC; d_gene: TRBD1; j_gene: TRBJ2-5; abundance: NA; v_gene: TRBV29-1
CDR3aa: CAISDVERGDVGELFF; CDR3nt: TGTGCCATCAGTGACGTCGAGCGGGGGGATGTCGGGGAGCTGTTTTTT; d_gene: TRBD2; j_gene: TRBJ2-2; abundance: few; v_gene: TRBV10-3
CDR3aa: CASSLFGGTTSYEQYF; CDR3nt: TGTGCCAGCAGCTTATTTGGTGGGACCACTTCCTACGAGCAGTACTTC; d_gene: NA; j_gene: TRBJ2-7; abundance: NA; v_gene: TRBV7-2
CDR3aa: CASSPDRGYSYEQYF; CDR3nt: TGTGCCAGCAGTCCGGACAGGGGTTATTCCTACGAGCAGTACTTC; d_gene: TRBD1; j_gene: TRBJ2-7; abundance: NA; v_gene: TRBV6-6
CDR3aa: CASSIAGTSSNEQYF; CDR3nt: TGTGCCAGCAGTATAGCCGGGACTAGCAGTAACGAGCAGTACTTC; d_gene: TRBD2; j_gene: TRBJ2-7; abundance: NA; v_gene: TRBV28
CDR3aa: CASSLTDAYEQYF; CDR3nt: TGTGCCAGCAGCTTGACAGACGCCTACGAGCAGTACTTC; d_gene: NA; j_gene: TRBJ2-7; abundance: NA; v_gene: TRBV7-2
CDR3aa: CASSFSTIGTEAFF; CDR3nt: TGTGCCAGCAGCTTTTCTACGATCGGCACTGAAGCTTTCTTT; d_gene: NA; j_gene: TRBJ1-1; abundance: NA; v_gene: TRBV7-9
CDR3aa: CASSISNRGTQYF; CDR3nt: TGTGCCAGCAGCATCTCAAACAGGGGAACGCAGTACTTC; d_gene: TRBD1; j_gene: TRBJ2-7; abundance: NA; v_gene: TRBV5-8
CDR3aa: CASSLTGQVDYYEQYF; CDR3nt: TGTGCCAGCAGTTTAACGGGACAGGTCGATTACTACGAGCAGTACTTC; d_gene: TRBD1; j_gene: TRBJ2-7; abundance: NA; v_gene: TRBV27
CDR3aa: CASSLAVKATASGNTIYF; CDR3nt: TGTGCCAGCTCGCTAGCGGTGAAAGCCACGGCCTCTGGAAACACCATATATTTT; d_gene: NA; j_gene: TRBJ1-3; abundance: NA; v_gene: TRBV18
CDR3aa: CASSPRTSGGAPQETQYF; CDR3nt: TGTGCCAGCAGCCCGCGGACTAGCGGGGGGGCCCCCCAAGAGACCCAGTACTTC; d_gene: TRBD2; j_gene: TRBJ2-5; abundance: few; v_gene: TRBV11-2
CDR3aa: CASSQDGRTVGYGYTF; CDR3nt: TGCGCCAGCAGCCAAGATGGCCGGACAGTCGGATATGGCTACACCTTC; d_gene: NA; j_gene: TRBJ1-2; abundance: NA; v_gene: TRBV4-3
CDR3aa: CASWGGGRPADTQYF; CDR3nt: TGTGCCAGTTGGGGTGGGGGGCGCCCGGCAGATACGCAGTATTTT; d_gene: NA; j_gene: TRBJ2-3; abundance: NA; v_gene: TRBV6-6
CDR3aa: CASSQGGSYQETQYF; CDR3nt: TGTGCCAGCAGCCAAGGTGGCAGTTACCAAGAGACCCAGTACTTC; d_gene: NA; j_gene: TRBJ2-5; abundance: NA; v_gene: TRBV4-2
CDR3aa: CASRGTANEQFF; CDR3nt: TGCGCCAGTAGGGGGACGGCCAATGAGCAGTTCTTC; d_gene: NA; j_gene: TRBJ2-1; abundance: NA; v_gene: TRBV5-1
CDR3aa: CATSRTGVAGTEAFF; CDR3nt: TGTGCCACCAGCCGGACAGGGGTGGCAGGCACTGAAGCTTTCTTT; d_gene: TRBD1; j_gene: TRBJ1-1; abundance: NA; v_gene: TRBV15
CDR3aa: CASSLDLTHGYTF; CDR3nt: TGTGCCAGCAGCTTAGACCTGACTCATGGCTACACCTTC; d_gene: NA; j_gene: TRBJ1-2; abundance: NA; v_gene: TRBV7-2
CDR3aa: CASAPASVRAGVVGELFF; CDR3nt: TGCGCCAGCGCCCCCGCCTCTGTTCGTGCGGGAGTGGTCGGGGAGCTGTTTTTT; d_gene: TRBD2; j_gene: TRBJ2-2; abundance: NA; v_gene: TRBV4-3
CDR3aa: CASSQGRNTEAFF; CDR3nt: TGCGCCAGCAGCCAAGGCAGGAACACTGAAGCTTTCTTT; d_gene: NA; j_gene: TRBJ1-1; abundance: NA; v_gene: TRBV4-1
CDR3aa: CASSPSGGALDTQYF; CDR3nt: TGTGCCAGCAGCCCAAGCGGGGGGGCATTAGATACGCAGTATTTT; d_gene: TRBD2; j_gene: TRBJ2-3; abundance: NA; v_gene: TRBV7-3
CDR3aa: CASSTQDRAYEQYF; CDR3nt: TGTGCCAGCAGTACCCAGGACAGAGCCTACGAGCAGTACTTC; d_gene: NA; j_gene: TRBJ2-7; abundance: NA; v_gene: TRBV27
CDR3aa: CATSSPSGASSYNEQFF; CDR3nt: TGTGCCACCAGCAGTCCTAGCGGGGCTAGCTCCTACAATGAGCAGTTCTTC; d_gene: TRBD2; j_gene: TRBJ2-1; abundance: NA; v_gene: TRBV15
CDR3aa: CSVVGETEAFF; CDR3nt: TGCAGCGTTGTTGGGGAGACGGAAGCTTTCTTT; d_gene: NA; j_gene: TRBJ1-1; abundance: NA; v_gene: TRBV29-1